One sample yielded the 12 T cell receptor beta chains listed below, sequenced in a study of blood T cells in healthy people across ages. A sample-barcoded 5' primer and a J-beta primer mix were used in a second PCR of roughly 7 to 12 cycles. Each CDR3 protein is one row after TCRdb ran MiXCR on the 5' RACE reads. The sample consists of about 1.8 million distinct CDR3 sequences, around 50% of them appearing once. Specimen: blood. All receptors derive from a woman aged 40 to 55 in good health.

The chain uses TRBV6-2 or TRBV6-3 and TRBJ2-3; 13 positions agree with TRBD2. Germline V CDR1 and CDR2: MNHEY, SVGEGT. J gave up 2 bases and V 5 bases, and 7 bases lay outside the gene matches. This CDR3 comprises 17 residues. The CDR3 DNA follows: TGTGCCAGCAGTCATCCCGGACTAGCGGGGGTCACAGATACGCAGTATTTT. This encodes CASSHPGLAGVTDTQYF.

This clonotype was observed a few times. This chain uses TRBV6-6 with TRBJ2-5, with D perhaps being TRBD1 or TRBD2 (5 bases each). Trimming removed 4 bases from V and 5 bases from J, with 17 bases in between. The germline V gene has CDR1 MNHNY and CDR2 SVGAGI (reference sequence). The CDR3 spans 15 residues. CDR3 nucleotides: TGTGCCAGCAGTTCCCAGGTTTTGGGACCCGAGACCCAGTACTTC. Its translation: CASSSQVLGPETQYF.

CDR3 in DNA: TGTGCCAGCACGGCGACCATCCCCCACACTGAAGCTTTCTTT. Translating gives CASTATIPHTEAFF. The genes are TRBV6-2 or TRBV6-3 and TRBJ1-1; D is unresolved. Trimming stripped 7 bases from V and 3 bases from J, with 15 bases between. Germline assignment: CDR1 MNHEY and CDR2 SVGEGT. This CDR3 comprises 14 residues.

Notes on this clonotype: Its ends do not fully match the called genes, so a read error is possible. This sequence joins TRBV14 and TRBJ2-1; D may be TRBD1 (5 bases). The CDR3 consists of 13 residues. In germline, CDR1 is SGHDN, CDR2 FVKESK. The CDR3 DNA follows: TGTGCCGGCAGCCAAAGCCCAGGGTCTGAGCAGTTCTTC. Amino acid sequence: CAGSQSPGSEQFF. Using reference TRBV14 and TRBJ2-1 for the parts outside the CDR3, the full variable domain is EAGVTQFPSHSVIEKGQTVTLRCDPISGHDNLYWYRRVMGKEIKFLLHFVKESKQDESGMPNNRFLAERTGGTYSTLKVQPAELEDSGVYFCAGSQSPGSEQFFGPGTRLTVL.

This clonotype was seen a single time. The J gene is TRBJ2-7, the V gene TRBV20-1; D not resolved. Germline V gene lookup returns CDR1 DFQATT and CDR2 SNEGSKA (reference sequence). CDR3 length: 13 residues. Trimming shortened V by 2 bases and J by 0 bases, and 8 bases separated the two germline ends. The CDR3 here is CSARSGLSYEQYF. CDR3 nucleotide sequence: TGCAGTGCTAGATCGGGCCTCTCCTACGAGCAGTACTTC.

The chain couples TRBV20-1 to TRBJ1-4; no clear D. The CDR3 contains 14 residues. Trimming cost V 3 bases and J 4 bases, with 12 bases left between them. Germline V CDR1 and CDR2: DFQATT, SNEGSKA (reference sequence). The chain's CDR3 is CSARAPGRNEKLFF. Written as DNA, the CDR3 is TGCAGTGCTAGGGCCCCCGGCCGTAATGAAAAACTGTTTTTT.

In DNA form, the CDR3 reads TGCAGTGCTAGAGCCCTAGCGGGGGGGTACCAAGAGACCCAGTACTTC. It encodes CSARALAGGYQETQYF. The chain couples TRBV20-1 to TRBJ2-5; 12 bases align to TRBD2. The J segment lost 0 bases and the V segment lost 1 base, leaving 3 bases of the junction unmatched. The CDR3 has 16 residues. Germline CDR1 reads DFQATT; CDR2 reads SNEGSKA (reference sequence).

This chain links TRBV13 with TRBJ1-2, with 10 bases fitting TRBD1. Trimming removed 1 base from V and 8 bases from J; junction bases left unmatched: 10. The V gene's germline CDR1 is PRHDT and CDR2 FYEKMQ (reference sequence). The CDR3 loop spans 16 amino acids. The CDR3 nucleotides read TGTGCCAGCAGCTTAGCGGGGGACAGGGGAGGGCACGGCTACACCTTC. Amino acids: CASSLAGDRGGHGYTF.

As concerns this clonotype: This may be a read error: a much more frequent sequence differs by one nucleotide. The V and J genes are TRBV28 and TRBJ2-3, with 8 nucleotides matching TRBD2. The germline gives CDR1 MDHEN, CDR2 SYDVKM. CDR3 length: 14 amino acids. V was pared by 6 bases and J by 1 base, with 3 bases of the junction left unmatched. CDR3 region: CASRTSAGTDTQYF. The DNA for the CDR3 is TGTGCCAGCAGGACTAGCGCGGGCACAGATACGCAGTATTTT. The entire variable domain, with the rest obtained from reference TRBV28 and TRBJ2-3, is as follows: DVKVTQSSRYLVKRTGEKVFLECVQDMDHENMFWYRQDPGLGLRLIYFSYDVKMKEKGDIPEGYSVSREKKERFSLILESASTNQTSMYLCASRTSAGTDTQYFGPGTRLTVL.

V and J are TRBV27 and TRBJ2-5; 8 bases are a match to TRBD1. The V segment lost 1 base and the J segment 1 base; nucleotides outside the gene matches: 5. CDR1 is MNHEY and CDR2 is SMNVEV in the germline V gene (reference sequence). The CDR3 has 16 residues. The CDR3 protein is CASSLFGQGVQETQYF. In nucleotides, the CDR3 is TGTGCCAGCAGTTTATTTGGACAGGGAGTCCAAGAGACCCAGTACTTC.

J is TRBJ1-2 and V is TRBV7-2, with no clear D. Germline V lookup: CDR1 SGHTA, CDR2 FQGNSA. V lost 0 bases and J 6 bases, leaving 11 bases between the germline ends. This CDR3 contains 14 residues. The CDR3 sequence is CASSLAAPSHGYTF. In DNA form, the CDR3 reads TGTGCCAGCAGCTTAGCGGCCCCTTCCCATGGCTACACCTTC.

This clonotype came up a few times. The J gene is TRBJ1-2, the V gene TRBV7-3; D gene ambiguous. Trimming pared 2 bases from V and 3 bases from J, leaving 7 bases between. CDR1 and CDR2 from the germline V gene are SGHTA and FQGTGA. The CDR3 is 13 residues long. CDR3 nucleotides: TGTGCCAGCAGCTTATCTGTCGACTATGGCTACACCTTC. The encoded protein is CASSLSVDYGYTF.